What follows are 19 T cell receptor beta chains derived from one specimen sequenced in a study of glioma-infiltrating T cells after dendritic cell vaccination. The repertoire was sequenced with immunoSEQ multiplex PCR; TCRdb's copy has only in-frame clones and lacks some. Here the sample spans 40,000 or so clones, about 80% being singletons. The specimen was blood, collected before dendritic cell vaccination. The receptor set was obtained from a human donor with glioblastoma.

The chain uses TRBV19 and TRBJ2-1; 12 nucleotides match TRBD2. Germline V gives CDR1 LNHDA, CDR2 SQIVND (reference sequence). V lost 4 bases, J lost 9 bases, and 7 bases stayed unmatched. The CDR3 totals 15 residues. CDR3 residues: CASSKALAGGFEQFF. CDR3 in DNA: TGTGCCAGTAGTAAGGCACTAGCGGGGGGATTTGAGCAGTTCTTC.

The J gene is TRBJ1-1, the V gene TRBV5-6; 7 nucleotides agree with TRBD1. With V trimmed by 4 bases and J by 2 bases, 2 bases remained unmatched. Germline V gene lookup returns CDR1 SGHDT and CDR2 YYEEEE. The CDR3 contains 13 residues. The CDR3 protein is CASSRQGNTEAFF. The DNA for the CDR3 is TGTGCCAGCAGCAGACAGGGTAACACTGAAGCTTTCTTT.

This chain links TRBV19 with TRBJ2-3; 10 bases agree with TRBD2. The CDR3 contains 14 residues. V shed 5 bases and J 4 bases; nucleotides not matched to a gene: 3. CDR1 is LNHDA and CDR2 is SQIVND in the germline V gene (reference sequence). The CDR3 sequence is CASSLSGGADTQYF. Written as DNA, the CDR3 is TGTGCCAGTAGTCTAAGCGGGGGGGCAGATACGCAGTATTTT.

The chain has TRBV11-3 and TRBJ2-1, with D uncertain. The CDR3 is 13 amino acids. Germline CDR1 SGHNT, CDR2 YENEEA. Trimming stripped 1 base from V and 4 bases from J, with 5 bases between. The CDR3 DNA sequence: TGTGCCAGCAGCTTAGTCCTATACAATGAGCAGTTCTTC. It codes for CASSLVLYNEQFF.

CDR3 DNA: TGTGCCAGCAGCGCTGGGACAGGGACAAACACCATATATTTT. It codes for CASSAGTGTNTIYF. V gene TRBV5-6 combines with J gene TRBJ1-3; 9 bases map to TRBD1. CDR3 length: 14 residues. CDR1 and CDR2 (germline): SGHDT, YYEEEE. With 4 bases clipped from V and 6 bases from J, the junction kept 5 bases outside the gene matches.

The chain carries TRBV7-2 and TRBJ2-2; unclear D gene. Per the germline V gene, CDR1 is SGHTA and CDR2 is FQGNSA. V lost 1 base to trimming and J lost 0 bases, with 6 bases between them. This CDR3 comprises 15 residues. In DNA, the CDR3 is TGTGCCAGCAGCTTAGGACTTACGAACACCGGGGAGCTGTTTTTT. Translating it yields CASSLGLTNTGELFF.

This chain joins TRBV25-1 and TRBJ1-4; 8 bases map to TRBD1. With V trimmed by 1 base and J by 7 bases, 11 bases remained unmatched. The CDR3 loop spans 17 amino acids. Germline CDR1 reads MGHDK; CDR2 reads SYGVNS. The CDR3 loop is CASSESPQQGGSEKLFF. CDR3 coding DNA: TGTGCCAGCAGTGAATCCCCACAACAGGGGGGGAGTGAAAAACTGTTTTTT.

The rearrangement uses TRBV7-8 and TRBJ1-2, with D possibly being TRBD1 (6 bases). From germline, CDR1 is SGHVS and CDR2 FQNEAQ. The CDR3 has 15 residues. V lost 5 bases, J lost 5 bases, and 18 bases lay in between. Here the CDR3 DNA reads TGTGCCAGCAGCCCAGGGGTTAGAGCCCAATATGGCTACACCTTC. This encodes CASSPGVRAQYGYTF.

CDR3 amino acids: CASSYRGRDSLRGTQYF. The DNA for the CDR3 is TGTGCCAGCAGCTACAGAGGCCGGGACTCCTTACGGGGGACGCAGTATTTT. The chain combines TRBV4-2 with TRBJ2-3; perhaps TRBD2 as D (6 bases). Looked up from germline, CDR1 is LGHNA and CDR2 is YNFKEQ. Trimming left V 5 bases short and J 9 bases short, with 27 bases between. The CDR3 runs to 17 residues.

V and J are TRBV7-2 and TRBJ2-3; D gene uncertain. This CDR3 is built from 16 residues. Trimming removed 6 bases from V and 1 base from J, with 17 bases in between. CDR1 and CDR2 from the germline V gene are SGHTA and FQGNSA. CDR3 amino acids: CASRIGWQEGTDTQYF. The CDR3 nucleotides are TGTGCCAGCAGGATCGGTTGGCAGGAAGGCACAGATACGCAGTATTTT.

The chain is built from TRBV19 and TRBJ2-5; 11 bases are shared with TRBD2. Germline loops: CDR1 LNHDA, CDR2 SQIVND (reference sequence). The CDR3 spans 15 residues. After removal of 2 bases from V and 2 bases from J, the junction contained 1 base not matched to a gene. The DNA of the CDR3 is TGTGCCAGTAGTATATTAGCGGGGGGGCAAGAGACCCAGTACTTC. This gives the protein CASSILAGGQETQYF.

This clone was seen more than once but under ten times. V usage is TRBV15 and J usage is TRBJ2-1; 7 bases agree with TRBD2. This CDR3 spans 14 amino acids. The germline V gene has CDR1 LNHNV and CDR2 YYDKDF (reference sequence). The V segment lost 1 base and the J segment 5 bases; nucleotides outside the gene matches: 2. Written as DNA, the CDR3 is TGTGCCACCAGCAGAGGGACTAGAGACAATGAGCAGTTCTTC. This encodes CATSRGTRDNEQFF.

This chain joins TRBV28 and TRBJ1-1; D gene unclear. Trimming removed 10 bases at V and 4 bases at J, with 10 bases between. This CDR3 is 11 amino acids long. The germline gives CDR1 MDHEN, CDR2 SYDVKM. CDR3 in amino acids: CATREVTEAFF. The CDR3 DNA sequence: TGTGCCACCCGAGAGGTCACTGAAGCTTTCTTT.

The chain combines TRBV7-9 with TRBJ2-2, with 7 bases identical to TRBD1. The CDR3 has 15 residues. V shed 5 bases, J shed 4 bases, and the junction held 7 bases outside the gene matches. Per germline, CDR1 SEHNR and CDR2 FQNEAQ (reference sequence). The CDR3 sequence is CASSIRQGTTGELFF. DNA of the CDR3: TGTGCCAGCAGCATCCGACAGGGCACCACCGGGGAGCTGTTTTTT.

The chain joins TRBV5-4 to TRBJ1-1; D unresolved. Trimming cost V 0 bases and J 9 bases, with 12 bases left between them. This CDR3 spans 13 amino acids. The germline CDR1 and CDR2 sequences are SGHNT and YYREEE (reference sequence). The CDR3 nucleotides read TGTGCCAGCAGCTTGGGTGGAACGGGTAAAGCTTTCTTT. This gives the protein CASSLGGTGKAFF.

The chain joins TRBV7-9 to TRBJ2-2; D is perhaps TRBD2 (5 bases). Deletions cut 1 base from V and 0 bases from J, with 9 bases between. The CDR3 spans 16 residues. The germline V gene has CDR1 SEHNR and CDR2 FQNEAQ (reference sequence). The CDR3 is CASSLGEAANTGELFF. CDR3 sequence (DNA): TGTGCCAGCAGCTTAGGGGAAGCGGCGAACACCGGGGAGCTGTTTTTT.

J is TRBJ2-3 and V is TRBV19; the match to TRBD1 covers 8 bases. The junction had 12 bases not matched to a gene; V was cut back by 5 bases and J by 2 bases. CDR1 and CDR2 (germline): LNHDA, SQIVND (reference sequence). This CDR3 region has 17 residues. CDR3 protein: CASSRLRDRRSTDTQYF. CDR3 sequence (DNA): TGTGCCAGTAGTCGGCTCCGGGACAGGAGATCCACAGATACGCAGTATTTT.

For the CDR3, the DNA is TGTGCCAGCAGTTTGGTTTTCGGGGGTCTAACTTTCTTT. Protein: CASSLVFGGLTFF. The chain couples TRBV6-6 to TRBJ1-1; weak D call: TRBD1 (5 bases). V lost 4 bases, J lost 12 bases, and 18 bases lay in between. The CDR3 sequence is 13 residues long. Per germline, CDR1 MNHNY and CDR2 SVGAGI (reference sequence).

This clone was seen a handful of times. This chain joins TRBV12-5 and TRBJ2-5; TRBD2 matches 8 bases. Germline CDR1 is LGHNT and CDR2 is FRNRAP. After removal of 1 base from V and 5 bases from J, the junction contained 6 bases not matched to a gene. The CDR3 is 15 residues long. The CDR3 sequence is CASGLAGGAGETQYF. The CDR3 DNA sequence: TGTGCTAGTGGTTTGGCCGGGGGGGCAGGGGAGACCCAGTACTTC. The full variable domain, rest sourced from reference TRBV12-5 and TRBJ2-5, is DARVTQTPRHKVTEMGQEVTMRCQPILGHNTVFWYRQTMMQGLELLAYFRNRAPLDDSGMPKDRFSAEMPDATLATLKIQPSEPRDSAVYFCASGLAGGAGETQYFGPGTRLLVL.